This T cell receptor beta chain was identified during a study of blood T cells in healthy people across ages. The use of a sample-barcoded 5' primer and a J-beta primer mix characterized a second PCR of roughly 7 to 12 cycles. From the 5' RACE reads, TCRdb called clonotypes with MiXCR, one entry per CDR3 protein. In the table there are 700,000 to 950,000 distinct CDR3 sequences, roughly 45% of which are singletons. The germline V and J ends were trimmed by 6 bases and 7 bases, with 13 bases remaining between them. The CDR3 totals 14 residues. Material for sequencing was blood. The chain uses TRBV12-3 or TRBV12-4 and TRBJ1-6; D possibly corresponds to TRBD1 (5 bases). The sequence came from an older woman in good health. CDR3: CASRAPGWNSPLHF. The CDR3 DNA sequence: TGTGCCAGCAGAGCGCCAGGGTGGAATTCACCCCTCCACTTT.